These 25 T cell receptor beta chains originate from one sample sequenced in a study of cytomegalovirus exposure and HLA in healthy donors. The study ran its PCR with 60 Vbeta and 13 Jbeta primers. Using immunoSEQ multiplex PCR, the repertoire was profiled, and TCRdb retains in-frame clones only, with some absent. The table records around 130,000 clones, around 71% of them present only once. The sample taken for sequencing was PBMCs. Every receptor here comes from a woman aged 55-70 years in good health and CMV-seropositive.

This chain joins TRBV19 and TRBJ1-2; TRBD1 might be the D (5 bases). Germline V gene sequence: CDR1 LNHDA, CDR2 SQIVND (reference sequence). The V end was cut by 6 bases, the J end by 3 bases, with 14 bases between. The CDR3 has 14 amino acids. CDR3 sequence (DNA): TGTGCCAGTAGGGCCGCGGAGGGGTACTATGGCTACACCTTC. Amino acid sequence: CASRAAEGYYGYTF.

The CDR3 coding sequence is TGTGCCAGCAGTGAAAGGGGGAAGGGAGAGACCCAGTACTTC. Translating gives CASSERGKGETQYF. V gene TRBV2 combines with J gene TRBJ2-5; a weak D match, TRBD1 (6 bases). V was clipped by 2 bases and J by 4 bases, with 11 bases between them. The CDR3 runs to 14 residues. Germline V gives CDR1 SNHLY, CDR2 FYNNEI.

This clone was detected only a few times. V and J are TRBV13 and TRBJ2-6; D is undetermined. Trimming stripped 7 bases from V and 0 bases from J, with 7 bases between. This CDR3 region has 14 residues. The V gene's germline CDR1 is PRHDT and CDR2 FYEKMQ (reference sequence). DNA of the CDR3: TGTGCCAGCACTCCTAGCTCTGGGGCCAACGTCCTGACTTTC. It yields the protein CASTPSSGANVLTF.

The rearrangement joins TRBV6-4 to TRBJ2-5, with 8 nucleotides matching TRBD1. V was clipped by 2 bases and J by 5 bases; unmatched bases: 7. Germline values: CDR1 MRHNA, CDR2 SNTAGT. CDR3 length equals 15 residues. CDR3 nucleotides: TGTGCCAGCAGTGACAGACAGGGGCTGGGGGAGACCCAGTACTTC. Translated: CASSDRQGLGETQYF.

The chain employs TRBV10-2 and TRBJ1-5; no clear D. The CDR3 runs 14 residues. Between the trimmed V and J ends, which lost 8 bases and 2 bases, there was a span of 13 bases. CDR1 is WSHSY and CDR2 is SAAADI in the germline V gene. The CDR3 coding sequence is TGCGCCAGCGCTAGGACGGAGGGCAATCAGCCCCAGCATTTT. It is translated as CASARTEGNQPQHF.

This clone has just a few counts. The V gene is TRBV7-3, the J gene TRBJ1-1, with 7 bases that match TRBD1. The V and J ends lost 4 bases and 4 bases, in that order; junction bases with no gene match: 3. This CDR3 has 13 residues. Germline V gene lookup returns CDR1 SGHTA and CDR2 FQGTGA. The CDR3 region is CASSSTGSTEAFF. The CDR3 DNA reads TGTGCCAGCAGCTCGACAGGGTCCACTGAAGCTTTCTTT.

Details on this clone: Within the sample, other DNA sequences also encode this same CDR3. The chain is built from TRBV11-2 and TRBJ2-7, with D tentatively TRBD1 (6 bases). The germline CDR1 and CDR2 sequences are SGHAT and FQNNGV. V lost 5 bases, J lost 1 base, and 12 bases lay in between. CDR3 length: 14 amino acids. The CDR3 here is CASSPPGQSYEQYF. The CDR3 region has the DNA TGTGCCAGCAGCCCCCCGGGACAATCCTACGAGCAGTACTTC.

This chain connects TRBV15 to TRBJ2-7, with TRBD1 identical over 7 bases. This CDR3 has 16 amino acids. With 0 bases clipped from V and 5 bases from J, the junction kept 10 bases outside the gene matches. Germline loops: CDR1 LNHNV, CDR2 YYDKDF (reference sequence). This CDR3 is CATSRDSQVGGDEQYF. CDR3 nucleotide sequence: TGTGCCACCAGCAGAGATTCTCAAGTAGGGGGCGACGAGCAGTACTTC.

The J gene is TRBJ1-1, the V gene TRBV6-1; no clear D gene. Germline V gene sequence: CDR1 MNHNS, CDR2 SASEGT. Trimming left V 11 bases short and J 2 bases short, with 15 bases between. CDR3 length: 13 amino acids. The DNA of the CDR3 is TGTGCCGGCCAGAGGTTGCAAAACACTGAAGCTTTCTTT. Translating it yields CAGQRLQNTEAFF.

CDR3 nucleotide sequence: TGCGCCAGCAGCCCCCAGGGGGGAGGAGAGACCCAGTACTTC. This sequence encodes CASSPQGGGETQYF. This chain connects TRBV5-1 to TRBJ2-5; possibly TRBD1 for D (7 bases). Germline V gives CDR1 SGHRS, CDR2 YFSETQ. V lost 4 bases and J lost 4, with 14 bases in between. This CDR3 is 14 amino acids long. The full variable domain, its missing parts supplied by reference TRBV5-1 and TRBJ2-5, is KAGVTQTPRYLIKTRGQQVTLSCSPISGHRSVSWYQQTPGQGLQFLFEYFSETQRNKGNFPGRFSGRQFSNSRSEMNVSTLELGDSALYLCASSPQGGGETQYFGPGTRLLVL.

This chain links TRBV19 with TRBJ1-5, with D hard to call. Germline values: CDR1 LNHDA, CDR2 SQIVND (reference sequence). This CDR3 contains 15 residues. The V end was cut by 0 bases, the J end by 1 base, with 7 bases between. The CDR3 DNA follows: TGTGCCAGTAGTATAGATTTGGGCAGCAATCAGCCCCAGCATTTT. Translated, it gives CASSIDLGSNQPQHF.

This clone has just a few counts. CDR3 sequence reads: CASSPTGGIDSPLHF. The CDR3 DNA sequence: TGTGCCAGCAGCCCAACAGGGGGAATCGATTCACCCCTCCACTTT. The chain combines TRBV7-3 with TRBJ1-6, with 8 bases that match TRBD1. With 5 bases clipped from V and 8 bases from J, the junction kept 8 bases outside the gene matches. Germline V gives CDR1 SGHTA, CDR2 FQGTGA. This CDR3 has 15 amino acids.

This clone showed up just a few times. J is TRBJ1-1 and V is TRBV18; 10 positions match TRBD1. V lost 3 bases, J lost 0 bases, and 1 base stayed unmatched. The CDR3 runs to 15 residues. CDR1 and CDR2 from the germline V gene are KGHSH and LQKENI. The DNA for the CDR3 is TGTGCCAGCTCACCCGGGACAGGGGTGAACACTGAAGCTTTCTTT. Protein product: CASSPGTGVNTEAFF.

This chain uses TRBV7-3 with TRBJ2-1; 8 bases agree with TRBD1. J gave up 9 bases and V 5 bases, and 6 bases lay outside the gene matches. Germline V gene lookup returns CDR1 SGHTA and CDR2 FQGTGA. CDR3 length equals 13 residues. In DNA, the CDR3 is TGTGCCAGCAGCCCCCAGGGGGCGGCTGAGCAGTTCTTC. This gives the protein CASSPQGAAEQFF.

The rearrangement joins TRBV7-9 to TRBJ1-4; 10 bases map to TRBD1. Per germline, CDR1 SEHNR and CDR2 FQNEAQ (reference sequence). V lost 1 base, J lost 5 bases, and 4 bases stayed unmatched. The CDR3 is made up of 16 amino acids. The CDR3 nucleotides are TGTGCCAGCAGCTTAGGAAGGACAGGGGGGAATGAAAAACTGTTTTTT. Its translation is CASSLGRTGGNEKLFF.

The rearrangement uses TRBV11-3 and TRBJ2-3; TRBD2 matches 15 bases. In germline, CDR1 is SGHNT, CDR2 YENEEA. Trimming cost V 5 bases and J 1 base; bases outside gene matches: 10. This CDR3 has 19 residues. The CDR3 loop reads CASSAGLAGGPMGTDTQYF. CDR3 sequence (DNA): TGTGCCAGCAGCGCCGGACTAGCGGGGGGGCCGATGGGCACAGATACGCAGTATTTT.

In regard to this clone: An end of the junction differs from the germline gene, which may be a read error. The chain recombines TRBV7-9 with TRBJ1-1; no definite D call. Germline V gives CDR1 SEHNR, CDR2 FQNEAQ (reference sequence). This CDR3 comprises 12 residues. The CDR3 loop reads CSSSSPLREAFF. The CDR3 DNA follows: TGTTCCAGCAGCTCGCCGTTGCGTGAAGCTTTCTTT.

The chain carries TRBV7-8 and TRBJ2-1; 7 positions agree with TRBD2. V trimming: 3 bases; J trimming: 7 bases; junction bases outside the gene matches: 12. The CDR3 totals 16 residues. Germline CDR1 reads SGHVS; CDR2 reads FQNEAQ. Here the CDR3 reads CASSFLRGTGGNEQFF. CDR3 nucleotides: TGTGCCAGCAGCTTTTTGCGGGGGACGGGGGGAAATGAGCAGTTCTTC.

This clone has a handful of counts. The V call is TRBV6-5, the J call TRBJ1-1; 7 bases match TRBD1. The CDR3 length is 11 residues. The trim removed 5 bases at V and 8 bases at J, leaving 2 bases unmatched. The V gene's germline CDR1 is MNHEY and CDR2 SVGAGI. The CDR3 DNA follows: TGTGCCAGCAGTAGACAGGGAGAAGCTTTCTTT. Protein product: CASSRQGEAFF.

The V and J genes are TRBV7-3 and TRBJ2-1; D call uncertain. This CDR3 contains 14 residues. The germline gives CDR1 SGHTA, CDR2 FQGTGA. Trimming removed 5 bases from V and 6 bases from J, with 14 bases in between. CDR3 loop: CASSPSVLSNEQFF. In DNA, the CDR3 is TGTGCCAGCAGCCCCTCGGTGTTGAGCAATGAGCAGTTCTTC.

The CDR3 bases are TGCGCCAGCAGCGACGGACTCTATGGCTACACCTTC. This translates into CASSDGLYGYTF. The V gene is TRBV10-1, the J gene TRBJ1-2; no clear D gene. The ends were cut back, 6 bases at V and 4 bases at J, with 9 bases in the middle. In germline, CDR1 is WNHNN, CDR2 SYGVQD (reference sequence). The CDR3 has 12 amino acids.

This clone was observed a handful of times. The chain couples TRBV11-2 to TRBJ1-2; TRBD1 might be the D (5 bases). The V gene lost 0 bases and the J gene lost 4 bases, with 12 bases spanning the gap. Germline V gene sequence: CDR1 SGHAT, CDR2 FQNNGV. CDR3 length: 15 amino acids. In nucleotides, the CDR3 is TGTGCCAGCAGCTTAGATACACAGGCGGCCTATGGCTACACCTTC. Residues: CASSLDTQAAYGYTF. Complete variable domain (other parts from reference TRBV11-2 and TRBJ1-2): EAGVAQSPRYKIIEKRQSVAFWCNPISGHATLYWYQQILGQGPKLLIQFQNNGVVDDSQLPKDRFSAERLKGVDSTLKIQPAKLEDSAVYLCASSLDTQAAYGYTFGSGTRLTVV.

The chain couples TRBV4-1 to TRBJ2-7; D is possibly TRBD1 (6 bases). The length of the CDR3 is 15 residues. Per the germline V gene, CDR1 is MGHRA and CDR2 is YSYEKL. V was clipped by 1 base and J by 2 bases, with 12 bases between them. The CDR3 spells CASSQVGWGPYEQYF. DNA of the CDR3: TGCGCCAGCAGCCAAGTCGGGTGGGGGCCCTACGAGCAGTACTTC.

This chain links TRBV15 with TRBJ2-2; 12 nucleotides align to TRBD2. The J segment lost 4 bases and the V segment lost 5 bases, leaving 8 bases of the junction unmatched. CDR1 and CDR2 (germline): LNHNV, YYDKDF (reference sequence). The CDR3 length is 17 residues. For the CDR3, the DNA is TGTGCCACCAGCGAACTAGCGGGGGGCCGGGGCACCGGGGAGCTGTTTTTT. It is translated as CATSELAGGRGTGELFF.

This clone showed up just a few times. V and J are TRBV27 and TRBJ1-2, with TRBD1 identical over 7 bases. The CDR3 is 13 amino acids. The ends lost 3 bases at V and 8 bases at J; junction bases unmatched: 6. CDR1 is MNHEY, CDR2 SMNVEV, per germline (reference sequence). The CDR3 DNA reads as TGTGCCAGCAGTTTCACAGGAGGGGGCGGCTACACCTTC. Translation: CASSFTGGGGYTF.